The subject of this entry is one TCR beta chain. TCRdb reanalysed the RT-PCR reads using MiXCR and keeps one entry per CDR3 protein. The sample includes 80,000 to 90,000 distinct CDR3 sequences, 48% seen only once; the top ten take around 55%. This entry belongs to a study of patients and donors after allogeneic stem cell transplantation. Input material: blood, either unsorted or a sorted T cell fraction (not recorded which). The sequence came from a human donor who was either an allogeneic HSCT recipient or a stem cell or donor lymphocyte infusion donor (not recorded which). It is not recorded whose cells these are; they may come from a transplant donor.

The CDR3 DNA reads as TGCAGTGCTCCCAGCCTTAGGGGCAATCAGCCCCAGCATTTT. Translating it yields CSAPSLRGNQPQHF. This chain uses TRBV20-1 with TRBJ1-5; no reliable D call. This CDR3 is built from 14 residues. Germline V gene sequence: CDR1 DFQATT, CDR2 SNEGSKA (reference sequence). V lost 5 bases and J 2 bases, leaving 13 bases between the germline ends.